The 3 T cell receptor beta chains below were found in one sample sequenced in a study of T cell responses to AZD1222 COVID-19 vaccine. Method: immunoSEQ multiplex PCR; TCRdb's copy keeps in-frame clones and lacks some. The sample comprises approximately 80,000 clones, over 80% of which are singletons, and around 6% rests with the top ten. The sample was peripheral blood, taken on day 0 of AZD1222 vaccination. These TCRs come from an adult in good health.

J is TRBJ2-7 and V is TRBV2; D not certain. CDR1 is SNHLY, CDR2 FYNNEI, per germline. This CDR3 has 11 residues. V was cut by 2 bases and J by 5 bases, with 4 bases left in between. The CDR3 sequence is CASSERDEQYF. Written as DNA, the CDR3 is TGTGCCAGCAGTGAACGGGACGAGCAGTACTTC.

The chain recombines TRBV28 with TRBJ2-3; D unclear. The CDR3 contains 16 residues. The germline V and J ends were trimmed by 3 bases and 0 bases, with 13 bases remaining between them. Germline V gene data show CDR1 as MDHEN and CDR2 as SYDVKM. CDR3 sequence reads: CASSFQAGYSTDTQYF. CDR3 bases: TGTGCCAGCAGTTTCCAAGCAGGTTATAGCACAGATACGCAGTATTTT.

This chain connects TRBV19 to TRBJ2-3, with D perhaps being TRBD1 or TRBD2 (5 bases each). The germline V and J ends were trimmed by 0 bases and 7 bases, with 20 bases remaining between them. The CDR3 is 17 residues long. CDR1 LNHDA and CDR2 SQIVND come from the germline V gene (reference sequence). The CDR3 sequence is CASSIDLEGRDTYTQYF. CDR3 DNA: TGTGCCAGTAGTATAGATTTAGAGGGCAGGGATACTTATACGCAGTATTTT.